What follows are 9 T cell receptor beta chains derived from one specimen sequenced in a study of PD-1 blockade in classical Hodgkin lymphoma (dated by TCRdb to the early 2020s). The library was made by the immunoSEQ multiplex PCR assay. Sourced from immuneACCESS, this table was stored by TCRdb with only in-frame sequences that have V and J called. A share of the clones is absent; for the studies checked, an unresolved V gene accounts for under half, and the remainder has no known explanation. This sample holds tens of thousands of clones; 90% to 95% were observed only once. The top ten clones comprise 6.5% to 8% of the sample. This specimen's time point label, interpreted: cycle 1 day 1 (C1D1), immediately before nivolumab initiation. Every trial patient had relapsed after autologous stem cell transplantation, and cohorts A, B and C differed in prior brentuximab vedotin exposure. Sequencing used peripheral blood mononuclear cells (PBMCs), obtained at baseline. Receptors were obtained from a human donor with classical Hodgkin lymphoma.

This chain uses TRBV27 with TRBJ2-7, with 14 bases identical to TRBD2. Germline-derived CDR1 and CDR2 are MNHEY and SMNVEV (reference sequence). Losses at the gene ends were 0 bases for V and 5 bases for J; bases not matched to a gene: 6. The CDR3 sequence is 17 residues long. In DNA form, the CDR3 reads TGTGCCAGCAGTTTATCGGGACTAGCGGGAGTAGCAGACGAGCAGTACTTC. Translation: CASSLSGLAGVADEQYF.

This chain joins TRBV7-9 and TRBJ2-7; TRBD1 or TRBD2 may be the D gene (6 bases each). This CDR3 has 15 residues. V lost 5 bases and J 5 bases, leaving 19 bases between the germline ends. Germline V lookup: CDR1 SEHNR, CDR2 FQNEAQ (reference sequence). CDR3 in amino acids: CASSLRGALTHEQYF. The CDR3 DNA reads as TGTGCCAGCAGCCTGAGGGGGGCCTTAACCCACGAGCAGTACTTC.

V gene TRBV13 combines with J gene TRBJ2-7, with unresolved D. The CDR3 is 13 amino acids. The germline CDR1 and CDR2 sequences are PRHDT and FYEKMQ (reference sequence). V lost 9 bases, J lost 0 bases, and 12 bases lay in between. The CDR3 loop is CASSGGLSYEQYF. The CDR3 nucleotides are TGTGCCAGTTCGGGCGGCCTCTCCTACGAGCAGTACTTC.

This chain uses TRBV19 with TRBJ2-5; no clear D. The CDR3 runs 16 residues. Between the trimmed V and J ends, which lost 3 bases and 3 bases, there was a span of 17 bases. From germline, CDR1 is LNHDA and CDR2 SQIVND (reference sequence). For the CDR3, the DNA is TGTGCCAGTAGTATCCAAAGGTCGACAACTAAAGAGACCCAGTACTTC. It translates to CASSIQRSTTKETQYF.

The chain links TRBV18 to TRBJ1-5; no firm D call. Germline V gene lookup returns CDR1 KGHSH and CDR2 LQKENI. V shed 4 bases and J shed 0 bases, with 16 bases lying between them. This CDR3 has 17 residues. CDR3 nucleotides: TGTGCCAGCTCACAGGGCCGATTAGGAGGTAGCAATCAGCCCCAGCATTTT. Its translation is CASSQGRLGGSNQPQHF.

A single count supports this clone. J is TRBJ2-3 and V is TRBV5-1; perhaps TRBD1 as D (6 bases). Per germline, CDR1 SGHRS and CDR2 YFSETQ. Trimming took off 4 bases at V and 0 bases at J, with 12 bases between the two ends. This CDR3 is built from 15 residues. Here the CDR3 DNA reads TGCGCCAGCAGCCTCGGACAGTTTAGCACAGATACGCAGTATTTT. Its protein is CASSLGQFSTDTQYF.

V is TRBV7-9 and J is TRBJ2-5, with a possible D match to TRBD2 (7 bases). This CDR3 has 15 residues. The germline gives CDR1 SEHNR, CDR2 FQNEAQ (reference sequence). V was pared by 0 bases and J by 4 bases, with 12 bases between. CDR3 sequence (DNA): TGTGCCAGCAGCTTAGCGGGCGGGGGCGGAGAGACCCAGTACTTC. Translating it yields CASSLAGGGGETQYF. The whole variable domain, remainder taken from reference TRBV7-9 and TRBJ2-5, is DTGVSQNPRHKITKRGQNVTFRCDPISEHNRLYWYRQTLGQGPEFLTYFQNEAQLEKSRLLSDRFSAERPKGSFSTLEIQRTEQGDSAMYLCASSLAGGGGETQYFGPGTRLLVL.

In this sample, this clone turned up once. The V and J genes are TRBV9 and TRBJ2-3, with D unresolved. Germline V lookup: CDR1 SGDLS, CDR2 YYNGEE. This CDR3 region has 16 residues. The V end lost 3 bases, the J end lost 3 bases, and 17 bases lay between the germline ends. The CDR3 region has the DNA TGTGCCAGCAGCGCCGGTTTTGGACCCCGAACAGATACGCAGTATTTT. It is translated as CASSAGFGPRTDTQYF.

The rearrangement links TRBV29-1 to TRBJ2-5, with D possibly TRBD1 on 6 matching bases. Germline lookup yields CDR1 SQVTM and CDR2 ANQGSEA. The CDR3 runs 14 residues. V lost 6 bases to trimming and J lost 5 bases, with 19 bases between them. CDR3 residues: CSVNPRGIRETQYF. Here the CDR3 DNA reads TGCAGCGTAAACCCAAGGGGGATCCGGGAGACCCAGTACTTC.